The entry below gives a single TCR beta chain sequence along with its context. This table comes from immunoSEQ multiplex PCR, and its TCRdb copy is limited to in-frame clones, with some not included. This sample has approximately 110,000 clones, with around 83% found just once. These data originate in a study of blood T cell repertoires in COVID-19. Study background: PBMCs, B-cell-depleted T cells, or T cells provided the cDNA or gDNA that made up the material.

CDR1 and CDR2 (germline): SGDLS, YYNGEE. The CDR3 is 11 amino acids. V was clipped by 0 bases and J by 11 bases, with 6 bases between them. The sample comprised peripheral blood. The receptor was derived from a man aged 35-49 years with acute or convalescent COVID-19. The V call is TRBV9, the J call TRBJ2-1; D unclear. CDR3 in amino acids: CASSVGQKQFF. CDR3 sequence (DNA): TGTGCCAGCAGCGTAGGGCAGAAGCAGTTCTTC.